The present T cell receptor (beta chain) was sequenced within a study of blood T cell repertoires in COVID-19. Study in general: Acute and convalescent COVID-19 specimens originated in the United States, Italy and Spain. In each case, the material was cDNA or gDNA derived from T cells, B-cell-depleted T cells, or PBMCs.

TCRdb's table, derived via immunoSEQ multiplex PCR, lists solely in-frame clones and lacks some. In the table there are 260,000 or so clones, under 90% of which are singletons. Which cohort a participant joined came from the clinical history participants gave. CDR1 is MDHEN and CDR2 is SYDVKM in the germline V gene. V dropped 2 bases and J dropped 9; count of bases not matched to a gene: 11. The CDR3 is 15 residues long. Input material: PBMCs or T cells enriched from blood (not recorded which). This clonotype was sampled from a man aged 18 to 30 who had recovered from COVID-19. This chain connects TRBV28 to TRBJ2-7; TRBD2 matches 9 bases. The CDR3 region has the DNA TGTGCCAGCAGTTTAGGAGCGGGAGGCACCCTGGGGCAGTACTTC. Amino acids: CASSLGAGGTLGQYF.